One sample yielded the 24 T cell receptor beta chains listed below, sequenced in a study of blood T cell repertoires in COVID-19 (dated by TCRdb to 2020 to 2022). The receptor library was made with the immunoSEQ multiplex PCR assay. TCRdb re-hosts the immuneACCESS table, in-frame sequences only. Its copies lack some clones; in the studies checked, an unresolved V gene accounts for under half of them, and the cause for the rest is not known. The sample yields about 42,000 clones; around 90% were counted once. Roughly 0.39% of the sample is in the top ten clones. Sequencing input: peripheral blood. These receptors came from a human donor in a cohort sampled during active COVID-19.

In its sample, this clone was seen once. V usage is TRBV5-1 and J usage is TRBJ1-1, with 7 bases aligning to TRBD1. Germline trimming cut 4 bases from V and 4 bases from J; bases unmatched to any gene: 7. This CDR3 region has 14 residues. Germline loops: CDR1 SGHRS, CDR2 YFSETQ. In DNA, the CDR3 is TGCGCCAGCAGCCGTCGGGACAGCTCCACTGAAGCTTTCTTT. Its translation: CASSRRDSSTEAFF.

The chain joins TRBV6-2 or TRBV6-3 to TRBJ1-2; TRBD1 is a possible D gene (6 bases). The CDR3 length is 18 residues. The ends were cut back, 4 bases at V and 0 bases at J, with 21 bases in the middle. Germline CDR1 reads MNHEY; CDR2 reads SVGEGT. The CDR3 region has the DNA TGTGCCAGCAGTTCCCTAATTAGGACAGAAACCTCTAACTATGGCTACACCTTC. Protein sequence: CASSSLIRTETSNYGYTF.

This chain joins TRBV10-1 and TRBJ1-3; 7 bases are a match to TRBD1. The germline CDR1 and CDR2 sequences are WNHNN and SYGVQD (reference sequence). There are 16 residues in the CDR3. The V and J ends lost 0 bases and 4 bases, in that order; junction bases with no gene match: 6. CDR3 loop: CASSESHRGIGNTIYF. The CDR3 DNA reads TGCGCCAGCAGTGAGTCCCACAGGGGAATCGGAAACACCATATATTTT.

This chain uses TRBV7-2 with TRBJ1-2, with D possibly matching TRBD1 (6 bases). The CDR3 extends over 19 amino acids. CDR1 SGHTA and CDR2 FQGNSA come from the germline V gene. V lost 4 bases to trimming and J lost 8 bases, with 32 bases between them. CDR3 residues: CASSSTGGGGLNPPRGYTF. Here the CDR3 DNA reads TGTGCCAGCAGCTCCACGGGAGGGGGGGGTTTAAACCCTCCTAGAGGCTACACCTTC.

This chain joins TRBV19 and TRBJ1-6; D ambiguous. Trimming removed 8 bases from V and 0 bases from J, with 5 bases in between. Looked up from germline, CDR1 is LNHDA and CDR2 is SQIVND (reference sequence). There are 13 residues in the CDR3. The CDR3 coding sequence is TGTGCCAGTTCGAGCTCCTATAATTCACCCCTCCACTTT. It specifies CASSSSYNSPLHF.

This chain links TRBV6-2 or TRBV6-3 with TRBJ1-3; D uncertain. Germline V gene sequence: CDR1 MNHEY, CDR2 SVGEGT. V lost 5 bases and J 0 bases, leaving 14 bases between the germline ends. This CDR3 has 16 amino acids. CDR3 residues: CASSRTSTISGNTIYF. The CDR3 DNA follows: TGTGCCAGCAGTCGAACTAGCACCATCTCTGGAAACACCATATATTTT.

This clone was recorded once. CDR3 DNA sequence: TGTGCCAGCAGCTTGGGGGCCAACTTGAACACTGAAGCTTTCTTT. This encodes CASSLGANLNTEAFF. The V call is TRBV5-4, the J call TRBJ1-1; no reliable D call. This CDR3 contains 15 residues. From germline, CDR1 is SGHNT and CDR2 YYREEE (reference sequence). V was cut by 0 bases and J by 0 bases, with 9 bases left in between.

DNA for the CDR3: TGTGCCACCAGCTACGACAGGAATTATGGCTACACCTTC. It translates to CATSYDRNYGYTF. J is TRBJ1-2 and V is TRBV15; tentatively, D is TRBD1 (6 bases). V gave up 5 bases and J gave up 5 bases, with 12 bases separating them. Germline CDR1 LNHNV, CDR2 YYDKDF (reference sequence). This CDR3 contains 13 residues.

This rearrangement joins TRBV11-2 to TRBJ1-6, with 10 positions matching TRBD1. The germline V gene has CDR1 SGHAT and CDR2 FQNNGV. The CDR3 length is 17 residues. The V and J ends lost 5 bases and 7 bases, in that order; junction bases with no gene match: 11. CDR3 DNA: TGTGCCAGCAGCGACCGGGACAGGGGCCCCGGGAATTCACCCCTCCACTTT. Translation gives CASSDRDRGPGNSPLHF.

This sequence joins TRBV6-2 or TRBV6-3 and TRBJ2-7, with TRBD2 matching over 9 bases. Trimming took 5 bases from V and 5 from J; bases not matched to a gene: 13. CDR1 MNHEY and CDR2 SVGEGT come from the germline V gene. The CDR3 is made up of 16 amino acids. CDR3 amino acids: CASSRRGTSPGHEQYF. The CDR3, as DNA: TGTGCCAGCAGTAGACGCGGGACTAGCCCGGGGCACGAGCAGTACTTC.

The chain links TRBV6-1 to TRBJ1-1; 9 bases line up with TRBD1. The CDR3 is made up of 18 amino acids. With V trimmed by 2 bases and J by 3 bases, 13 bases remained unmatched. CDR1 is MNHNS and CDR2 is SASEGT in the germline V gene. The CDR3 bases are TGTGCCAGCAGTGAATTCCTTTTGACAGGGGGGATCGACACTGAAGCTTTCTTT. It yields the protein CASSEFLLTGGIDTEAFF.

The chain has TRBV10-3 and TRBJ1-2; perhaps TRBD1 as D (5 bases). The CDR3 has 12 amino acids. The germline V gene encodes CDR1 ENHRY and CDR2 SYGVKD. The V gene lost 6 bases and the J gene lost 2 bases, with 7 bases spanning the gap. The CDR3 bases are TGTGCCATCAGCAGGGAAAACTATGGCTACACCTTC. This gives the protein CAISRENYGYTF.

The rearrangement joins TRBV5-1 to TRBJ1-1; the match to TRBD1 covers 7 bases. The CDR3 runs 15 residues. V gave up 6 bases and J gave up 3 bases; unmatched junction bases: 11. Germline-derived CDR1 and CDR2 are SGHRS and YFSETQ. The CDR3 loop is CASTRTGPSDTEAFF. CDR3 nucleotides: TGCGCCAGCACCCGGACAGGTCCCTCGGACACTGAAGCTTTCTTT.

V usage is TRBV11-2 and J usage is TRBJ1-2; D unclear. The CDR3 has 11 amino acids. Germline V gives CDR1 SGHAT, CDR2 FQNNGV. V gave up 5 bases and J gave up 4 bases, with 5 bases separating them. CDR3 DNA: TGTGCCAGCAGCCCTTCCTATGGCTACACCTTC. This gives the protein CASSPSYGYTF.

The V call is TRBV18, the J call TRBJ1-5; D gene uncertain. CDR1 and CDR2 (germline): KGHSH, LQKENI. CDR3 size: 15 residues. Trimming stripped 2 bases from V and 4 bases from J, with 12 bases between. The CDR3 bases are TGTGCCAGCTCACCAAGTGCACAGATTAATCAGCCCCAGCATTTT. Translated: CASSPSAQINQPQHF.

This chain uses TRBV5-1 with TRBJ1-1; 7 nucleotides agree with TRBD1. The CDR3 runs to 16 residues. Trimming cost V 2 bases and J 1 base; bases outside gene matches: 8. Germline-derived CDR1 and CDR2 are SGHRS and YFSETQ. CDR3 DNA sequence: TGCGCCAGCAGCTTAGACAGGGCCCGAAAGAACACTGAAGCTTTCTTT. Its protein product is CASSLDRARKNTEAFF.

This rearrangement joins TRBV6-5 to TRBJ1-6; D may be TRBD1 (5 bases). In germline, CDR1 is MNHEY, CDR2 SVGAGI. This CDR3 spans 13 amino acids. Trimming pared 4 bases from V and 10 bases from J, leaving 11 bases between. CDR3 loop: CASSFGGESPLHF. Here the CDR3 DNA reads TGTGCCAGCAGTTTTGGGGGGGAATCACCCCTCCACTTT.

V gene TRBV7-8 combines with J gene TRBJ1-2; 8 positions match TRBD1. The V and J ends lost 5 bases and 6 bases, in that order; junction bases with no gene match: 8. Germline V gene lookup returns CDR1 SGHVS and CDR2 FQNEAQ. The CDR3 extends over 14 amino acids. The CDR3 spells CASSPTQGADGYTF. The DNA of the CDR3 is TGTGCCAGCAGCCCGACCCAGGGGGCGGATGGCTACACCTTC.

The CDR3 DNA sequence: TGTGCCAGCAGCTTGGGCGGGCCGAGGCGATCGGGAAACACCATATATTTT. It yields the protein CASSLGGPRRSGNTIYF. The V gene is TRBV5-6, the J gene TRBJ1-3, with D unclear. V lost 0 bases to trimming and J lost 4 bases, with 17 bases between them. CDR3 size: 17 residues. Per germline, CDR1 SGHDT and CDR2 YYEEEE.

The V gene is TRBV5-1, the J gene TRBJ2-2, with D maybe TRBD1 (6 bases). Germline values: CDR1 SGHRS, CDR2 YFSETQ. The CDR3 loop spans 15 amino acids. Trimming left V 2 bases short and J 7 bases short, with 15 bases between. In DNA, the CDR3 is TGCGCCAGCAGCTTTGAACAGGGAAGGTTCGGGGAGCTGTTTTTT. This codes for CASSFEQGRFGELFF.

The chain carries TRBV7-9 and TRBJ2-7; 7 bases are shared with TRBD2. The germline V gene has CDR1 SEHNR and CDR2 FQNEAQ (reference sequence). V was clipped by 8 bases and J by 4 bases; unmatched bases: 11. This CDR3 has 14 amino acids. Here the CDR3 reads CASEGRTSEYEQYF. Written as DNA, the CDR3 is TGTGCCAGCGAGGGGCGGACTAGTGAATACGAGCAGTACTTC.

The genes are TRBV7-9 and TRBJ1-4; a possible D gene is TRBD1 (5 bases). The germline V and J ends were trimmed by 3 bases and 10 bases, with 6 bases remaining between them. The germline CDR1 and CDR2 sequences are SEHNR and FQNEAQ (reference sequence). This CDR3 has 11 residues. CDR3 coding DNA: TGTGCCAGCAGCTTTAGGGGAAAACTGTTTTTT. As protein: CASSFRGKLFF.

On this clone: Other DNA sequences in the sample encode the same CDR3. The chain employs TRBV19 and TRBJ2-7, with TRBD1 identical over 7 bases. CDR3 length: 14 residues. The ends lost 1 base at V and 2 bases at J; junction bases unmatched: 2. Germline V gene sequence: CDR1 LNHDA, CDR2 SQIVND (reference sequence). The CDR3 region is CASSIAGGPYEQYF. The CDR3 DNA is TGTGCCAGTAGTATAGCAGGGGGTCCCTACGAGCAGTACTTC.

The chain has TRBV19 and TRBJ2-7; the match to TRBD1 covers 12 bases. V lost 7 bases and J lost 5; bases outside the gene matches: 15. The CDR3 runs to 17 residues. Germline assignment: CDR1 LNHDA and CDR2 SQIVND (reference sequence). The CDR3 protein is CASIAGTGGMGINEQYF. The CDR3 DNA is TGTGCCAGTATTGCCGGGACAGGGGGCATGGGGATCAACGAGCAGTACTTC.